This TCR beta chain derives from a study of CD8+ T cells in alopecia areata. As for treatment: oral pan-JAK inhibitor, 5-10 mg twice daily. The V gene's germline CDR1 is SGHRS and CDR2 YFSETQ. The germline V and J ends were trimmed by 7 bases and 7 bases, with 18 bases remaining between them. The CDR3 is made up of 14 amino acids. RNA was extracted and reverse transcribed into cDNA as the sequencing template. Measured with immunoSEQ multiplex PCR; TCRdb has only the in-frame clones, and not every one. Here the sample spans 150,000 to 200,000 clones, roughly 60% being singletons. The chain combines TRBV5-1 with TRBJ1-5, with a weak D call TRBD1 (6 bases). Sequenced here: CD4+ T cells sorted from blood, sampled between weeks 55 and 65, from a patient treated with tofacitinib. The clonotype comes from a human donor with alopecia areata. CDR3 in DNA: TGCGCCAGCTCGCCCGGGGGCGTCGGGCAGCCCCAGCATTTT. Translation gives CASSPGGVGQPQHF.